This TCR beta chain comes out of a study of blood T cells in healthy people across ages. Study results and caveats: Greater diversity and more naive CD4+ cells were seen in long-lived donors than in aged donors. Per-million-T-cell TCR beta diversity fell roughly linearly with age.

Sample-barcoded 5' priming and a J-beta primer mix drove a second PCR of roughly 6 to 12 cycles. All cDNA molecules were each tagged by a template-switch adaptor with 12 random nucleotides. TCRdb re-called the 5' RACE reads through MiXCR, storing one row per CDR3 protein. The sample holds approximately 810,000 distinct CDR3 sequences; about 28% are singletons and the top ten take 17%. Regarding this clonotype: Its antigen is as yet unknown.

The trim removed 7 bases at V and 7 bases at J, leaving 12 bases unmatched. CDR3 length: 16 residues. The germline V gene encodes CDR1 MNHEY and CDR2 SVGEGT. The rearrangement links TRBV6-2 or TRBV6-3 to TRBJ2-1; TRBD1 agrees at 11 bases. Sequencing was performed on blood. This clonotype was sampled from an elderly woman in good health. The CDR3 spells CASKDNRDRGKNEQFF. CDR3 nucleotide sequence: TGTGCCAGCAAAGACAACCGGGACAGGGGGAAGAATGAGCAGTTCTTC.